This is a list of T cell receptor beta chains from one sample in a study of molecular identifiers for immune sequencing clone quantification. TCRdb passed the PCR reads through MiXCR, listing each CDR3 protein once. The table shows over 550,000 distinct CDR3 sequences, with about 25% occurring only once. Input material: naive CD8+ T cells from blood, with Jurkat cell RNA spiked in. These receptors originate from a human donor in good health. Some libraries in this study had Jurkat cell RNA spiked in. CDR3s include the opening cysteine and the closing phenylalanine or tryptophan. A D gene is named only where the DNA matches it firmly. Some rows mark clone size as missing; the rest say once, few, many or name a class of expanded clone.

cdr3_aa | cdr3_nt | j_call | clone_size | d_call | v_call
CSASPGQGWWETQYF | TGCAGCGCATCGCCGGGACAGGGCTGGTGGGAGACCCAGTACTTC | TRBJ2-5 | few | TRBD1 | TRBV29-1
CASSLELAGAQETQYF | TGCGCCAGCAGCTTGGAGCTAGCGGGGGCACAAGAGACCCAGTACTTC | TRBJ2-5 | many | TRBD2 | TRBV5-1
CASSGTTGLGYTF | TGTGCCAGCAGTGGGACGACAGGGCTAGGCTACACCTTC | TRBJ1-2 | NA | TRBD1 | TRBV2
CASSQDHQAYEQYF | TGCGCCAGCAGCCAAGATCATCAGGCCTACGAGCAGTACTTC | TRBJ2-7 | few | NA | TRBV4-1
CSVEFLGTEAFF | TGCAGCGTTGAATTTCTAGGCACTGAAGCTTTCTTT | TRBJ1-1 | many | NA | TRBV29-1
CASKPRDGDGANVLTF | TGTGCCAGCAAGCCGAGGGACGGAGATGGGGCCAACGTCCTGACTTTC | TRBJ2-6 | many | NA | TRBV12-3/TRBV12-4
CASSLVQKTDEQYF | TGTGCCAGCAGCTTAGTACAGAAGACCGACGAGCAGTACTTC | TRBJ2-7 | few | NA | TRBV7-8
CASSFGLARFF | TGTGCCAGCAGCTTCGGGTTAGCAAGGTTCTTC | TRBJ2-1 | NA | NA | TRBV7-2
CASSPSTGTYEQYF | TGTGCCAGCAGCCCTTCAACAGGGACCTACGAGCAGTACTTC | TRBJ2-7 | many | NA | TRBV5-4
CASSQLTGTTYEQYF | TGCGCCAGCAGCCAGTTAACCGGGACAACCTACGAGCAGTACTTC | TRBJ2-7 | many | NA | TRBV4-1